The subject of this entry is one T cell receptor beta chain. Its target is unknown. PCR amplification relied on 60 Vbeta primers (plus 13 Jbeta primers). Clones were read by immunoSEQ multiplex PCR, and TCRdb kept only the in-frame ones, dropping some. The data show around 140,000 clones, just under 85% seen once. The sample belongs to a study of cytomegalovirus exposure and HLA in healthy donors. Overall study context: Of around 400 genotyped donors, 81% grouped in the Caucasian-associated ancestry cluster.

Whole-study results and caveats: Analyses of presence and absence presupposed an approximately uniform sequencing depth across donors.

Trimming stripped 5 bases from V and 2 bases from J, with 13 bases between. This CDR3 contains 15 residues. Germline V gene lookup returns CDR1 LNHDA and CDR2 SQIVND (reference sequence). Sequencing was carried out using PBMCs. The TCR sequence derives from a woman between 40 and 50 years old in good health and CMV-seronegative. This rearrangement joins TRBV19 to TRBJ1-5; D is perhaps TRBD1 (6 bases). The CDR3 DNA reads TGTGCCAGTAGTCCCCAGGGGATGGGCAATCAGCCCCAGCATTTT. Protein product: CASSPQGMGNQPQHF.